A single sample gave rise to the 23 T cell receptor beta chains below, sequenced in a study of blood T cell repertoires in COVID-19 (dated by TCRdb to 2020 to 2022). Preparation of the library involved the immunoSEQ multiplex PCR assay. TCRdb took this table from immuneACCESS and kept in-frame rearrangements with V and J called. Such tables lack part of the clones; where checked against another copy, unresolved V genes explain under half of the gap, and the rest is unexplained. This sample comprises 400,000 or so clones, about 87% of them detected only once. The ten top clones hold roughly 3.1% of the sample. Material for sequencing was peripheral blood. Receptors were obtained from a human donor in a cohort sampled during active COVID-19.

In nucleotides, the CDR3 is TGTGCCTGGAGTGCCCACGACAGGGGGCGCACAGATACGCAGTATTTT. Translation: CAWSAHDRGRTDTQYF. This chain links TRBV30 with TRBJ2-3; 10 bases map to TRBD1. The V gene end was trimmed by 1 base and the J gene end by 1 base; junction bases not matched to a gene: 5. This CDR3 has 16 residues. Germline CDR1 reads GTSNPN; CDR2 reads SVGIG (reference sequence).

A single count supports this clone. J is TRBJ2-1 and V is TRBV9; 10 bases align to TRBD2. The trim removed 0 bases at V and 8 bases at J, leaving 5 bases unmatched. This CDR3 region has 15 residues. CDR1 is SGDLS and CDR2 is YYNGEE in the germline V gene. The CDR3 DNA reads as TGTGCCAGCAGCGTAGCTAGCGGGAGTACGGATGAGCAGTTCTTC. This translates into CASSVASGSTDEQFF.

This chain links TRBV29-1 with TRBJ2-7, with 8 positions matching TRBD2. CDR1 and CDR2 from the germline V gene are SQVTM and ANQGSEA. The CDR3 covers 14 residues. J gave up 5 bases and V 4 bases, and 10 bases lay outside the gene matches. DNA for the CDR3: TGCAGCGTTGCTACTAGCGGTGGGTGGAACGAGCAGTACTTC. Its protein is CSVATSGGWNEQYF.

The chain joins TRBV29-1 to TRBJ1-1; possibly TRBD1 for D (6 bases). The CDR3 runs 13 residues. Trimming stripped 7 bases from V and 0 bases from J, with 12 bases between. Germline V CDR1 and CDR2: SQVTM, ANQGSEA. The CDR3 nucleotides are TGCAGCGCCAGGACAGCGTTGAACACTGAAGCTTTCTTT. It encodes CSARTALNTEAFF.

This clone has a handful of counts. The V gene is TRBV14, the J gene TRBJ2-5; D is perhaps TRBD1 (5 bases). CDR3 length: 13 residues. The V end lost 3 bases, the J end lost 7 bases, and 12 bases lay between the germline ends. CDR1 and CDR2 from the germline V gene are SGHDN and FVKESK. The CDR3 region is CASSQTVRGTQYF. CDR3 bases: TGTGCCAGCAGCCAGACAGTACGTGGGACCCAGTACTTC.

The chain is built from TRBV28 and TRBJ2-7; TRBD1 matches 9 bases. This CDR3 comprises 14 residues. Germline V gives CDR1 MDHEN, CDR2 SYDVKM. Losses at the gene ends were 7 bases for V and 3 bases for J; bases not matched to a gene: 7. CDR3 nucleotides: TGTGCCAGCACCAGGGACAGGGCGAACTACGAGCAGTACTTC. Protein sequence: CASTRDRANYEQYF.

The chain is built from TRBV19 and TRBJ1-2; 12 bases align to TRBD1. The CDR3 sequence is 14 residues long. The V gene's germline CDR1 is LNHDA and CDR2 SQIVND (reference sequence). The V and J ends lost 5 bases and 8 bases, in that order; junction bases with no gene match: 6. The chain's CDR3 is CASSGTGGAEGYTF. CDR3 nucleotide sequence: TGTGCCAGTAGTGGGACAGGGGGCGCGGAGGGCTACACCTTC.

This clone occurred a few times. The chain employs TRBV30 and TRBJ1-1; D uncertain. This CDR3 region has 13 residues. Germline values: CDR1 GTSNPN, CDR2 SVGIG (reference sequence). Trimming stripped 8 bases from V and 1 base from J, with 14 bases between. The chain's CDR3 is CAGNSGGNTEAFF. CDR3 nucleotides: TGTGCCGGGAACTCCGGAGGGAACACTGAAGCTTTCTTT.

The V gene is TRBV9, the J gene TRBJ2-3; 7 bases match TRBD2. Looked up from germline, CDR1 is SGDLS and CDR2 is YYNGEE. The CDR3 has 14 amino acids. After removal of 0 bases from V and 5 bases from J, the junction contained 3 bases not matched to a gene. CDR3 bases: TGTGCCAGCAGCGTAGCAGGACTAGGAGATACGCAGTATTTT. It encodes CASSVAGLGDTQYF.

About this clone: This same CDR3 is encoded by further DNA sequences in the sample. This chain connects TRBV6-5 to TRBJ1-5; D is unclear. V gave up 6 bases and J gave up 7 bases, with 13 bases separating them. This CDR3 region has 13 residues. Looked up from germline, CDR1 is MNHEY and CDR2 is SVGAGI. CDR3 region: CASSPGRNQPQHF. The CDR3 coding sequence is TGTGCCAGCAGCCCCGGGAGGAACCAGCCCCAGCATTTT.

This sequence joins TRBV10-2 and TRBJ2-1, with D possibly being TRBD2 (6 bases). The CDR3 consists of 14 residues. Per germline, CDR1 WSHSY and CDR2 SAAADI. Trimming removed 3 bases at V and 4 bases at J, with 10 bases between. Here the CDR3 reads CASSDGGTYNEQFF. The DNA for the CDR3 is TGCGCCAGCAGTGATGGCGGGACTTACAATGAGCAGTTCTTC.

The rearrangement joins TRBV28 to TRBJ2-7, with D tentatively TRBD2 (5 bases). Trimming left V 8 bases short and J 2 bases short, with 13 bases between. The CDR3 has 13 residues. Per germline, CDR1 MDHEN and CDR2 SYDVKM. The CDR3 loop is CASSIGGAYEQYF. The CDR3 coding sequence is TGTGCCAGCTCTATTGGAGGCGCCTACGAGCAGTACTTC.

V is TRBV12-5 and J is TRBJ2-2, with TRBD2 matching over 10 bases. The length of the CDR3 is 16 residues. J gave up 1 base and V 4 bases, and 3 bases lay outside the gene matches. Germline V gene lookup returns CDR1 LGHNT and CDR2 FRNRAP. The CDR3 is CASGSIAGGNTGELFF. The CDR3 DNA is TGTGCTAGTGGTTCAATAGCGGGAGGGAACACCGGGGAGCTGTTTTTT.

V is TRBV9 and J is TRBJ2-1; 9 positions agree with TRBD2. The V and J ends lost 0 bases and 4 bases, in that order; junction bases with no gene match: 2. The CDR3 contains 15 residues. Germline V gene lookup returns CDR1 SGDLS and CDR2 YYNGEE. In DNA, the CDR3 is TGTGCCAGCAGCGTAGGACTAGCGGAGTACAATGAGCAGTTCTTC. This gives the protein CASSVGLAEYNEQFF. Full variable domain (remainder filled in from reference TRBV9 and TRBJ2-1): DSGVTQTPKHLITATGQRVTLRCSPRSGDLSVYWYQQSLDQGLQFLIQYYNGEERAKGNILERFSAQQFPDLHSELNLSSLELGDSALYFCASSVGLAEYNEQFFGPGTRLTVL.

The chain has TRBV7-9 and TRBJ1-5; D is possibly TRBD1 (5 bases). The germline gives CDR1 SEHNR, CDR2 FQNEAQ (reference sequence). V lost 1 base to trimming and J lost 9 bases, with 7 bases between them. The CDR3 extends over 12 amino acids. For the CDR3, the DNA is TGTGCCAGCAGCTTAGAGGGGCGGCCCCAGCATTTT. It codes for CASSLEGRPQHF.

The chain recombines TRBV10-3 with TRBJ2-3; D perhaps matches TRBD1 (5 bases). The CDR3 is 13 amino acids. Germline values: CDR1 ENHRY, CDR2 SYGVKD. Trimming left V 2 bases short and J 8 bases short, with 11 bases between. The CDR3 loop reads CAISERGPGTQYF. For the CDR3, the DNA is TGTGCCATCAGTGAGAGGGGCCCGGGTACGCAGTATTTT.

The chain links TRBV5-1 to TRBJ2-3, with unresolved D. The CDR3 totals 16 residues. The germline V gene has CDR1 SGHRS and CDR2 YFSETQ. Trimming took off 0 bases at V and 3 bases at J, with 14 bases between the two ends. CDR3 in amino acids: CASSLAGPSGTDTQYF. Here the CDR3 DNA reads TGCGCCAGCAGCTTGGCCGGTCCCTCCGGGACAGATACGCAGTATTTT.

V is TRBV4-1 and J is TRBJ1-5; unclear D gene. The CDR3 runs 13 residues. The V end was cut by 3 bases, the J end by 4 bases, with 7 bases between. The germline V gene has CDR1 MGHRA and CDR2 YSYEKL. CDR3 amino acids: CASSQHGNQPQHF. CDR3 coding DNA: TGCGCCAGCAGCCAGCACGGTAATCAGCCCCAGCATTTT.

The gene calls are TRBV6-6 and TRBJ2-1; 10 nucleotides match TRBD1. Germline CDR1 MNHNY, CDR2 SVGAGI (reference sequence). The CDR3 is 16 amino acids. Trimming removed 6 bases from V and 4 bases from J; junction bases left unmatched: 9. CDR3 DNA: TGTGCCAGCAGCCCAGCCGGGACAGGGGAATACAATGAGCAGTTCTTC. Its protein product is CASSPAGTGEYNEQFF.

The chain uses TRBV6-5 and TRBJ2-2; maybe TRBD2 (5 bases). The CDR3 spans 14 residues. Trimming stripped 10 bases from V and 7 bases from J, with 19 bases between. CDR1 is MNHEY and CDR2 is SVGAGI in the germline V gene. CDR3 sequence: CATEPELADGELFF. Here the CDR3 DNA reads TGTGCCACCGAGCCAGAGCTAGCTGACGGGGAGCTGTTTTTT.

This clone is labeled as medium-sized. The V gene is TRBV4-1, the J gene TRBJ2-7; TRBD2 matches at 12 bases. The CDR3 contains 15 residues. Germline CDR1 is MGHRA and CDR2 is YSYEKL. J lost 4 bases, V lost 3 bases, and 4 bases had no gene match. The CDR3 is CASSQLAGGPYEQYF. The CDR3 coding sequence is TGCGCCAGCAGCCAGCTAGCGGGGGGGCCATACGAGCAGTACTTC.

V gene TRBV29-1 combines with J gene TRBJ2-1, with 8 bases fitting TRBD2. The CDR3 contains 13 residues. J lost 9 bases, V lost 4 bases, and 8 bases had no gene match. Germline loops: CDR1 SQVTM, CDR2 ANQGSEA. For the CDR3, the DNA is TGCAGCGTTGCCGGGAGGGCCGCGGGTGAGCAGTTCTTC. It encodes CSVAGRAAGEQFF.

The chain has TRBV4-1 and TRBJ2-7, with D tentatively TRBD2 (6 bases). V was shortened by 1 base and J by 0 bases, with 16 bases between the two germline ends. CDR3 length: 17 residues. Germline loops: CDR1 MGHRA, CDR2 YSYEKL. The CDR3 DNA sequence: TGCGCCAGCAGCCAAGGAGTCTCAGCCGGGAGCTCCTACGAGCAGTACTTC. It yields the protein CASSQGVSAGSSYEQYF.